This T cell receptor (beta chain) was found in a study of naive and memory T cell subsets (dated by TCRdb to 2015 to 2018). For the wider study: An open-source, UMI-based TCR alpha and beta sequencing pipeline was applied to sorted naive and memory peripheral blood T cell subsets. Complete agreement was observed between the functional CMV T cell responses and the IgG serology results. RNA was DNase-treated and reverse transcribed with TCR constant-region primers, mostly using SuperScript III.

Beyond this particular receptor, the publication reports: A clonotype was defined as a single alpha or beta chain sequence rather than as a paired alpha/beta receptor. In both CD4 and CD8 cells, the Gini index increased while Shannon and inverse Simpson diversity decreased from naive through CM, EM and EMRA. RNA-based TCR counts may be affected by expression changes linked to T cell activation and differentiation. Naive repertoires, especially CD8, contained a few larger clonotypes, possibly memory cells re-expressing CD45RA. The repertoire findings for the naive and memory subsets could not be validated, as no ground truth was available. After error correction, over 95% of naive TCR sequences appeared only once, giving much steeper abundance distributions than memory subsets. A power law was followed by TCR abundance, with an exponent that differed between naive and memory subsets but was consistent across the three individuals.

This clonotype was seen more than once but under ten times. The antigen it binds to is not known. The sample holds no much larger clone one base away, and base qualities are not on file. Separate amplification of TCR alpha and beta chain libraries was performed from the second PCR step onward. The CMV status of each donor was determined by measuring IFNgamma production from CD4+ T cells after fresh PBMCs had been stimulated overnight with CMV viral lysate. Miltenyi beads were used first to positively select CD4 T cells, and CD8 T cells were then positively selected from the CD4-negative fraction. Cells were stained for CD3, CD4, CD8, CD45RA, CD27 and a live/dead dye and were sorted on a BD Aria II into four subsets based on CD45RA and CD27. A few healthy volunteers provided blood, and the blood of each volunteer was split into CD4 and CD8 T cells and then into four differentiation subsets. Approximately 120 ml of peripheral blood was collected from each donor, and PBMC were isolated by Ficoll-Paque PLUS density-gradient centrifugation. Sorted cells were lysed in RLT buffer, after which RNA was extracted using a Qiagen RNeasy kit and stored at -80 degrees C.

Inclusive of the bounding cysteine and phenylalanine, the CDR3 is 14 residues long. Just CDR3 DNA is preserved here, 42 bases in frame from base 1. The V end loses 0 bases and the J end loses 3 bases, and a stretch of 9 bases separates them. The germline V gene specifies SGHRS as CDR1 and YFSETQ as CDR2. The method was UMI-ligation and nested PCR. The beta constant-region primer was an equimolar mix of two oligonucleotides covering both TRBC1 and TRBC2. A single-stranded oligonucleotide carrying the SP2 primer and a 12-nucleotide UMI was ligated to the 3' end of the cDNA by T4 RNA ligase 1. Four rounds of PCR, combining the SP2 primer with nested alpha and beta constant-region primers, were used to amplify the ligated cDNA. Incubation of the ligation reaction was carried out at 16 degrees C for about 20-25 hours. PCR2 was typically run as a SYBR Green qPCR and stopped at a predetermined threshold to prevent over-amplification. Agencourt AMPure XP magnetic beads were used for all purifications after the first. Libraries were quantified by Qubit and checked on a TapeStation, with a main peak expected near 650 bp. The pooled libraries were sequenced on an Illumina MiSeq using v2 2x251 paired-end kits, which usually yielded roughly 0.85-2.3 million reads per sample. Each sample's library went into the pool at roughly 4.4 nM, and about 4.5-7.5% PhiX was added to help with cluster recognition. The authors processed their data as follows. Decombinator assigned V and J genes to Demultiplexor-processed FASTQ reads by tag matching, allowing a single base-pair mismatch. Collapsinator relied on UMIs to fix sequencing errors as well as frequency errors caused by PCR heterogeneity. TCRs were translated and CDR3s were extracted from the conserved cysteine to the FGXG phenylalanine by CDR3Translator, with non-productive sequences being flagged. Gini, Shannon entropy and inverse Simpson indices were calculated on repertoires that had been subsampled to equal numbers of UMI-defined TCRs. Clonotype abundance distributions were fitted to a power law by maximum likelihood within the linear range. When run on a single naive CD8 sample, MIGEC and the pipeline yielded similar UMI counts, similar unique TCR numbers and similar clonal distributions. In one analysis, naive TCRs also found in any memory subset of the same donor were removed from the naive repertoire. Repertoires were searched for some 7,000 CMV-associated CDR3 sequences compiled from VDJdb and a published dataset. TCRdb trimmed public reads at Q25 via fastp, called clones via MiXCR and kept in-frame beta chains. CDR3 protein duplicates are merged, each entry listing the most common genes and DNA. These V and J calls derive from TCRdb rather than the authors' analysis. The sample yields 130,000 to 150,000 distinct CDR3 sequences; 17% were counted once. Roughly 0.14% of the sample is in the top ten clones.

The source of this sequence is a human donor in good health. Specimen: naive CD4+ T cells from blood. The cell subset or site label corresponds to: naive T cells, CD45RA high CD27+. The rearrangement combines TRBV5-1 with TRBJ2-5, with a weak D call of TRBD1 (6 bases match). The nucleotides read TGCGCCAGCAGCTTGGGTTCAGGGGAAGAGACCCAGTACTTC. Its protein product is CASSLGSGEETQYF.